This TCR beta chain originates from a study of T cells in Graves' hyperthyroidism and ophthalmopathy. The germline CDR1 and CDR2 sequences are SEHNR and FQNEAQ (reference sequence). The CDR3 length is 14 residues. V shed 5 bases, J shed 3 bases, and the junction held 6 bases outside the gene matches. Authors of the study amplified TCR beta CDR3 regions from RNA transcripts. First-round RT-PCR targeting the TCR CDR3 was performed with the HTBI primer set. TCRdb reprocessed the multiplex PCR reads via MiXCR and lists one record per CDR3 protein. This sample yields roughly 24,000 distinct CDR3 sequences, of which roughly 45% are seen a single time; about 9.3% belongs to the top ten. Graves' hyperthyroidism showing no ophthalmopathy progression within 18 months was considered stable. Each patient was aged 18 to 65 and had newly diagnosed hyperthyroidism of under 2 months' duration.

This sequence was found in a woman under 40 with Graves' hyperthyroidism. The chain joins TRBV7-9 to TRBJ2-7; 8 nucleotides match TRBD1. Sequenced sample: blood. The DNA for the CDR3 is TGTGCCAGCAGCGTCGGGACAGGACTCTACGAGCAGTACTTC. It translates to CASSVGTGLYEQYF.